These T cell receptor beta chains were read from a single sample in a study of patients and donors after allogeneic stem cell transplantation. TCRdb reprocessed the RT-PCR reads with MiXCR, giving one entry per CDR3 protein. The sample yields 100,000 to 120,000 distinct CDR3 sequences, around 36% seen once. What was sequenced was blood, either unsorted or a sorted T cell fraction (not recorded which). The origin of the receptors is a human donor who was either an allogeneic HSCT recipient or a stem cell or donor lymphocyte infusion donor (not recorded which). It is not recorded whose cells these are; they may come from a transplant donor. Both conserved end residues are part of each CDR3. Each record gives: V gene, CDR3 protein.

>TRBV12-3/TRBV12-4
CASSLGQGEQPQHF
>TRBV27
CASSFHVSNEQFF
>TRBV7-9
CASSFQGGRRRNEQFF
>TRBV28
CASSPQRQGKVQETQYF
>TRBV20-1
CSARSFSPRGHYEQYF
>TRBV27
CASSATWASGPTDTQYF
>TRBV5-1
CASSLADGTGSEAFF
>TRBV20-1
CSARDLGQSSYNSPLHF
>TRBV7-9
CASSFGAGANVLTF
>TRBV7-6
CASSSGSGPGHNEKLFF
>TRBV18
CASSPHSIGGYEQYF
>TRBV12-3/TRBV12-4
CASWYGQPQETQYF
>TRBV28
CASGQGLAVYF
>TRBV20-1
CSATEGSGNTEAFF
>TRBV12-3/TRBV12-4
CASSLRTGEETQYF
>TRBV6-5
CASSEDRGGTEAFF
>TRBV5-1
CASSLDEADRNGYTF
>TRBV3-1
CASSQEDENTEAFF
>TRBV7-9
CASSWHDSPLHF
>TRBV12-3/TRBV12-4
CASSLSYNTGELFF
>TRBV12-3/TRBV12-4
CASRTRDRGFAEAFF
>TRBV6-2/TRBV6-3
CASRRRDRPLNEQFF
>TRBV4-3
CASSQDRVRFYNEQFF
>TRBV10-3
CAISEFRTGPGEKLFF
>TRBV10-1
CASSEWRENSPLHF
>TRBV28
CASSHDRGTNEKLFF
>TRBV7-8
CASSLETSWETQYF
>TRBV11-3
CASRSRGGNTEAFF
>TRBV7-8
CASSPNRFAASMNTEAFF
>TRBV12-3/TRBV12-4
CASSLGRTGGAEQYF
>TRBV7-9
CASSLAHRNSPLHF
>TRBV29-1
CSVQLSRIKDGEQFF
>TRBV3-1
CASSPAWGTHQPQHF
>TRBV12-3/TRBV12-4
CASSRTGSLNIQYF
>TRBV12-3/TRBV12-4
CASSSRGGKETQYF
>TRBV12-3/TRBV12-4
CASSGTFVLWGSTSNEQFF
>TRBV5-1
CASSLLGQLPYEQYF
>TRBV7-9
CASLPDQSYEQYF
>TRBV4-3
CASSQDPTDPNYGYTF
>TRBV12-3/TRBV12-4
CASSLGWLAGVRTDTQYF
>TRBV15
CATSRDHSATNEKLFF
>TRBV12-3/TRBV12-4
CASSSHALQGSQPQHF
>TRBV5-1
CASSVDGYGYTF
>TRBV5-1
CASSHPGQTQEAFF
>TRBV11-2
CASLWVPNTGELFF
>TRBV28
CASSPLPRELSDEQFF